This TCR beta chain was sequenced for a study of cytomegalovirus exposure and HLA in healthy donors. This clone was observed a handful of times. Both 60 Vbeta primers and 13 Jbeta primers went into the PCR. This table comes from immunoSEQ multiplex PCR, and its TCRdb copy is limited to in-frame clones, with some not included. The sample holds about 120,000 clones, approximately 70% seen once. Per germline, CDR1 GTSNPN and CDR2 SVGIG (reference sequence). The CDR3 has 16 amino acids. With V trimmed by 3 bases and J by 9 bases, 11 bases remained unmatched. J is TRBJ1-6 and V is TRBV30, with 10 bases lining up with TRBD1. The clonotype comes from a woman in her twenties or thirties in good health and CMV-seronegative. The specimen was PBMCs. CDR3 loop: CAWSQPDRGRVSPLHF. CDR3 sequence (DNA): TGTGCCTGGAGCCAACCTGACAGGGGGCGCGTTTCACCCCTCCACTTT.